A single sample is the source of the 14 T cell receptor beta chains below, sequenced in a study of blood T cell repertoires in COVID-19. Method: immunoSEQ multiplex PCR; TCRdb's copy keeps in-frame clones and lacks some. The profile shows under 250,000 clones, roughly 80% of them singletons. Sequenced material: peripheral blood. The receptors originated from a woman in her 70s with acute or convalescent COVID-19.

The chain joins TRBV14 to TRBJ2-7; 10 bases map to TRBD2. The trim removed 4 bases at V and 2 bases at J, leaving 5 bases unmatched. This CDR3 region has 15 residues. Germline V CDR1 and CDR2: SGHDN, FVKESK. The DNA for the CDR3 is TGTGCCAGCAGCCTCGGGCTAGCGGGGGCCTACGAGCAGTACTTC. This encodes CASSLGLAGAYEQYF.

The rearrangement joins TRBV5-1 to TRBJ2-5, with 7 positions matching TRBD1. Trimming at V came to 6 bases and at J to 5 bases, leaving 4 bases not matched to a gene. Per the germline V gene, CDR1 is SGHRS and CDR2 is YFSETQ. The CDR3 contains 12 residues. CDR3 sequence: CASTGQAETQYF. For the CDR3, the DNA is TGCGCCAGCACCGGACAGGCGGAGACCCAGTACTTC.

In DNA, the CDR3 is TGTGCCAGCAGCTCAGCGGGACTAGCCTCAACCCAGTACTTC. Translating it yields CASSSAGLASTQYF. The genes are TRBV3-1 (or the pseudogene TRBV3-2) and TRBJ2-5; the match to TRBD2 covers 9 bases. CDR1 is LGHDT and CDR2 is YNNKEL in the germline V gene (reference sequence). The V and J ends lost 5 bases and 8 bases, in that order; junction bases with no gene match: 9. CDR3 size: 14 residues.

V gene TRBV19 combines with J gene TRBJ2-5; 11 bases are a match to TRBD2. The CDR3 length is 15 residues. J was trimmed by 4 bases and V by 5 bases; bases with no gene match: 6. CDR1 and CDR2 (germline): LNHDA, SQIVND (reference sequence). This chain's CDR3 is CASSPRLAGSETQYF. The CDR3 coding sequence is TGTGCCAGTAGTCCGAGACTAGCGGGGTCAGAGACCCAGTACTTC. Supplemented by reference TRBV19 and TRBJ2-5, the full variable domain reads DGGITQSPKYLFRKEGQNVTLSCEQNLNHDAMYWYRQDPGQGLRLIYYSQIVNDFQKGDIAEGYSVSREKKESFPLTVTSAQKNPTAFYLCASSPRLAGSETQYFGPGTRLLVL.

The gene calls are TRBV11-2 and TRBJ2-3, with 8 bases lining up with TRBD1. Germline CDR1 SGHAT, CDR2 FQNNGV. The CDR3 runs to 14 residues. V was clipped by 3 bases and J by 1 base; unmatched bases: 0. The CDR3 region is CASSLGQGTDTQYF. The CDR3, as DNA: TGTGCCAGCAGCTTGGGACAGGGCACAGATACGCAGTATTTT.

The chain carries TRBV19 and TRBJ2-1; maybe TRBD1 (6 bases). V shed 7 bases and J shed 6 bases, with 22 bases lying between them. This CDR3 is built from 16 residues. CDR1 and CDR2 (germline): LNHDA, SQIVND (reference sequence). The CDR3 DNA follows: TGTGCCAGTATTAACCAAGCAGGGGTAGGAACCAATGAGCAGTTCTTC. As protein: CASINQAGVGTNEQFF.

V gene TRBV24-1 combines with J gene TRBJ2-3; TRBD2 agrees at 12 bases. This CDR3 contains 16 residues. The germline gives CDR1 KGHDR, CDR2 SFDVKD. V gave up 4 bases and J gave up 3 bases; unmatched junction bases: 4. CDR3 nucleotides: TGTGCCACCAGTGACCCCGGGACTAGCGGGACAGATACGCAGTATTTT. This codes for CATSDPGTSGTDTQYF.

The chain combines TRBV3-1 (or the pseudogene TRBV3-2) with TRBJ2-1; 7 positions match TRBD2. Trimming at V came to 1 base and at J to 4 bases, leaving 1 base not matched to a gene. The V gene's germline CDR1 is LGHDT and CDR2 YNNKEL (reference sequence). This CDR3 comprises 14 residues. The CDR3 spells CASSQVGGYNEQFF. The CDR3 nucleotides are TGTGCCAGCAGCCAAGTGGGGGGGTACAATGAGCAGTTCTTC.

The rearrangement uses TRBV15 and TRBJ2-2, with 7 bases that match TRBD1. J lost 3 bases, V lost 11 bases, and 9 bases had no gene match. Germline lookup yields CDR1 LNHNV and CDR2 YYDKDF (reference sequence). The CDR3 has 14 residues. The CDR3 loop reads CASRQGHDTGELFF. In nucleotides, the CDR3 is TGTGCCTCTAGACAGGGCCATGACACCGGGGAGCTGTTTTTT.

V is TRBV20-1 and J is TRBJ2-5; 7 nucleotides agree with TRBD1. Trimming at V came to 7 bases and at J to 2 bases, leaving 1 base not matched to a gene. Germline V CDR1 and CDR2: DFQATT, SNEGSKA (reference sequence). The CDR3 is 11 amino acids. CDR3 coding DNA: TGCAGTGGGGACAGACAAGAGACCCAGTACTTC. Its protein is CSGDRQETQYF.

The gene calls are TRBV11-1 and TRBJ2-5; 7 bases match TRBD1. Germline CDR1 reads SGHAT; CDR2 reads FQDESV (reference sequence). Trimming at V came to 5 bases and at J to 4 bases, leaving 10 bases not matched to a gene. The CDR3 extends over 15 amino acids. CDR3 bases: TGTGCCAGCAGCGCAGATGGGACAGACCGAGAGACCCAGTACTTC. Translating it yields CASSADGTDRETQYF.

V gene TRBV10-2 combines with J gene TRBJ2-5; TRBD2 matches 9 bases. Germline assignment: CDR1 WSHSY and CDR2 SAAADI. V shed 0 bases, J shed 3 bases, and the junction held 2 bases outside the gene matches. The CDR3 sequence is 15 residues long. CDR3 nucleotides: TGCGCCAGCAGTGAGTCCGGGACTAGCAAAGAGACCCAGTACTTC. Amino acid sequence: CASSESGTSKETQYF.

The V and J genes are TRBV4-1 and TRBJ2-1; D is unclear. Trimming stripped 1 base from V and 0 bases from J, with 7 bases between. This CDR3 has 15 residues. CDR1 and CDR2 (germline): MGHRA, YSYEKL. This CDR3 reads CASSQALGSYNEQFF. As DNA, the CDR3 is TGCGCCAGCAGCCAAGCACTTGGCTCCTACAATGAGCAGTTCTTC.

This chain connects TRBV15 to TRBJ1-6, with D unresolved. Trimming took off 0 bases at V and 10 bases at J, with 13 bases between the two ends. Germline values: CDR1 LNHNV, CDR2 YYDKDF (reference sequence). The CDR3 has 15 amino acids. The CDR3 nucleotides read TGTGCCACCAGCAGAGACAAGGATCGGGTGTCACCCCTCCACTTT. This translates into CATSRDKDRVSPLHF.